The rows below give T cell receptor beta chains drawn from one sample of a study of blood T cell repertoires in COVID-19. Sequencing was performed with immunoSEQ multiplex PCR; in TCRdb, only in-frame clones are kept and a portion is missing. The repertoire includes 55,000 to 70,000 clones, around 90% of them detected once, and around a fifth sits in the top ten. The sequencing sample was made of peripheral blood. The receptor set was obtained from an elderly woman with COVID-19, enrolled during active disease. The CDR3 runs from the conserved cysteine through the conserved F or W.

V,J,length,CDR3
TRBV2,TRBJ2-2,14,CASDGTGETGELFF
TRBV7-9,TRBJ2-5,15,CASSYGGTHQETQYF
TRBV3-1/TRBV3-2,TRBJ1-2,17,CASSQDVGGLRWYGYTF
TRBV6-5,TRBJ2-7,16,CASSYSGRGGSYEQYF
TRBV15,TRBJ2-7,15,CATSRDRDGAYEQYF
TRBV5-1,TRBJ1-2,14,CASSFRSGGYGYTF
TRBV27,TRBJ1-5,13,CASSLLGDQPQHF
TRBV5-1,TRBJ2-5,16,CASSLAGTGGQETQYF
TRBV2,TRBJ1-2,15,CASSPPGPSGDGYTF
TRBV4-2,TRBJ2-2,16,CASSQDTSQDTGELFF
TRBV19,TRBJ2-2,15,CASSLTGTRNGELFF
TRBV6-6,TRBJ2-1,16,CASRPARDTTYNEQFF
TRBV15,TRBJ1-2,15,CATSRDRGRYYGYTF
TRBV2,TRBJ1-2,11,CASTGRDGYTF
TRBV5-6,TRBJ2-1,15,CASSPQGFSYNEQFF
TRBV15,TRBJ1-1,16,CATSRDRGGKGTEAFF
TRBV6-5,TRBJ1-2,11,CASSRGTGETF
TRBV23-1,TRBJ2-2,17,CASSQPGQGVGTGELFF
TRBV10-3,TRBJ2-5,15,CAISRTSGGFETQYF
TRBV5-1,TRBJ1-1,15,CASSALQAPSTEAFF
TRBV3-1/TRBV3-2,TRBJ1-3,16,CASSPATGLSGNTIYF
TRBV3-1/TRBV3-2,TRBJ1-3,13,CASSPKMGTTIYF
TRBV2,TRBJ1-2,13,CASILGQGIGYTF
TRBV12-3/TRBV12-4,TRBJ1-1,12,CASSLGVTEAFF
TRBV18,TRBJ2-3,17,CASSPPGLAGGIDTQYF
TRBV6-5,TRBJ2-7,13,CASSYFPGYEQYF
TRBV24-1,TRBJ2-1,16,CATSDIRTGAGNEQFF
TRBV6-5,TRBJ2-7,14,CASSPGQSVYEQYF
TRBV5-8,TRBJ2-7,14,CASSSRQGLYEQYF
TRBV7-9,TRBJ1-2,14,CASSLAQGNYGYTF
TRBV5-1,TRBJ1-2,15,CASSQEGGRNYGYTF
TRBV29-1,TRBJ1-2,15,CSAAEGQGLNYGYTF
TRBV7-6,TRBJ2-7,15,CASSSRQGAIYEQYF
TRBV5-4,TRBJ2-1,16,CASSLGTGGDYNEQFF
TRBV25-1,TRBJ2-3,16,CASSEFSGTSTDTQYF
TRBV11-1,TRBJ1-2,13,CASSLAAGVGYTF
TRBV9,TRBJ2-1,15,CASSAQGAFYNEQFF
TRBV7-2,TRBJ1-2,15,CASSHRTGGLSGYTF
TRBV5-4,TRBJ2-5,15,CASSFGSGGAETQYF
TRBV18,TRBJ1-1,14,CASSQLVGATEAFF
TRBV6-5,TRBJ1-2,12,CASTDRGHGYTF
TRBV19,TRBJ1-2,15,CASSLSRDRGQGYTF
TRBV27,TRBJ1-2,17,CASSPSPAWDQRGGYTF
TRBV4-2,TRBJ2-7,15,CASSQDPLATYEQYF
TRBV3-1/TRBV3-2,TRBJ1-6,15,CASSRGSEGNSPLHF
TRBV21-1,TRBJ1-4,12,CASRESREKLFF
TRBV7-8,TRBJ1-3,16,CASSTRQGRSGNTIYF
TRBV7-8,TRBJ1-1,14,CASSLATGKTEAFF
TRBV7-8,TRBJ2-1,14,CASSLRGQGGTEFF
TRBV13,TRBJ1-2,15,CASSLKARTKYGYTF
TRBV5-1,TRBJ2-7,14,CASGGGTGGGEQYF
TRBV3-1/TRBV3-2,TRBJ1-3,14,CASSQAPPGNTIYF
TRBV2,TRBJ2-1,13,CATKRSSYNEQFF
TRBV7-9,TRBJ1-1,14,CASSQGQMNTEAFF
TRBV2,TRBJ2-2,14,CASGETGNTGELFF
TRBV5-1,TRBJ2-1,15,CASSSGQGSYNEQFF
TRBV2,TRBJ2-3,16,CASRGGQGARSDTQYF